This entry features one T cell receptor (beta chain) sequence. Only in-frame clones appear in the TCRdb table, and some are missing; sequencing was by immunoSEQ multiplex PCR. The sample lists 200,000 to 300,000 clones; 85% to 90% were seen once. This entry is derived from a study of blood T cell repertoires in COVID-19. Overall study: Whether acute or convalescent, the COVID-19 samples came from the United States, Italy and Spain.

Germline CDR1 and CDR2: SGHDN and FVKESK. The CDR3 has 14 amino acids. Trimming cost V 3 bases and J 2 bases, with 8 bases left between them. Cohort 3 recovered donors had two negative PCRs, clearance, or symptom resolution. The sequencing sample was made of PBMCs or T cells enriched from blood (not recorded which). This chain connects TRBV14 to TRBJ2-4; possibly TRBD1 for D (5 bases). This TCR was sampled from a woman aged 25 to 45 who had recovered from COVID-19. The CDR3 bases are TGTGCCAGCAGCCAGGCAGGGACCAAAAACATTCAGTACTTC. Its translation: CASSQAGTKNIQYF.